This T cell receptor beta chain was sequenced during a study of cytomegalovirus exposure and HLA in healthy donors. Germline CDR1 GTSNPN, CDR2 SVGIG (reference sequence). J gave up 7 bases and V 2 bases, and 4 bases lay outside the gene matches. This CDR3 region has 12 residues. The count of this clone is one. PCR was performed using 60 Vbeta and 13 Jbeta primers. Using immunoSEQ multiplex PCR, the repertoire was profiled, and TCRdb retains in-frame clones only, with some absent. The data contain 30,000 to 50,000 clones, almost 70% of them singletons. The chain carries TRBV30 and TRBJ1-2, with 7 bases matching TRBD1. Sequencing used PBMCs. This receptor was taken from a man aged 40-50 years in good health and CMV-seronegative. The DNA for the CDR3 is TGTGCCTGGAGTCCGACAGGGTCTGGCTACACCTTC. Protein sequence: CAWSPTGSGYTF.